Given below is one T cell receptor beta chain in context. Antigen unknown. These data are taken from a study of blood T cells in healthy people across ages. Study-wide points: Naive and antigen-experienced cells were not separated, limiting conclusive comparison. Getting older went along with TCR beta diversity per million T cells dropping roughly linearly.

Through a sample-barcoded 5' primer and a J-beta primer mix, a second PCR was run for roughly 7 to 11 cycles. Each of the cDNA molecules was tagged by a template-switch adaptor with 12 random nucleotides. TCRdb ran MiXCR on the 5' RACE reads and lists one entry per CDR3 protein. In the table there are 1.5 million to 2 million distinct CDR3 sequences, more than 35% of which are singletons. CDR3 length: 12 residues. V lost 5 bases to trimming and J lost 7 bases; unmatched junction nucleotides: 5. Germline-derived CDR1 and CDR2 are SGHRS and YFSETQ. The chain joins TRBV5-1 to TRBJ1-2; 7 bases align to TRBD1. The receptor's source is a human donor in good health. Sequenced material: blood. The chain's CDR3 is CASRTGLAGYTF. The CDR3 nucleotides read TGCGCCAGCAGGACAGGGTTGGCTGGCTACACCTTC.